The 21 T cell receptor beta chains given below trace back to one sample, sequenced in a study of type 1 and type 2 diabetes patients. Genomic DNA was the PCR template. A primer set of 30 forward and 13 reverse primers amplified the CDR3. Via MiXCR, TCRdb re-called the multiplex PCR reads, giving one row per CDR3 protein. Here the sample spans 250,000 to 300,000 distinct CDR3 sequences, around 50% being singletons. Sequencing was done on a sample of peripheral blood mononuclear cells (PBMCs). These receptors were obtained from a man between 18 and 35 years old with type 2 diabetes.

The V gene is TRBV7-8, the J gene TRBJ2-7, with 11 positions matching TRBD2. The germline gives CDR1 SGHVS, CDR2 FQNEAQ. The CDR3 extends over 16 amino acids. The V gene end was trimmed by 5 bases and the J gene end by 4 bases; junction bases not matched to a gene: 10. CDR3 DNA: TGTGCCAGCAGCACCTTCGGGACTAGCGGTGATTACGAGCAGTACTTC. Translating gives CASSTFGTSGDYEQYF.

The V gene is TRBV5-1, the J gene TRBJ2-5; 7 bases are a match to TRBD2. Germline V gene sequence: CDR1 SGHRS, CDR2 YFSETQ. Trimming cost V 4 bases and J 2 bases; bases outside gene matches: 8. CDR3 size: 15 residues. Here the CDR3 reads CASSTLATEQETQYF. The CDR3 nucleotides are TGCGCCAGCAGCACACTAGCGACCGAGCAAGAGACCCAGTACTTC.

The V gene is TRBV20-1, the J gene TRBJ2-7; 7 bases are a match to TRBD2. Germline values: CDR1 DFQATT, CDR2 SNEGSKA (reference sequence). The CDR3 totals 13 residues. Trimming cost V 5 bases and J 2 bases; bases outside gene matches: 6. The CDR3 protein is CSASGTKTYEQYF. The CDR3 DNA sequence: TGCAGTGCTTCCGGGACTAAGACCTACGAGCAGTACTTC.

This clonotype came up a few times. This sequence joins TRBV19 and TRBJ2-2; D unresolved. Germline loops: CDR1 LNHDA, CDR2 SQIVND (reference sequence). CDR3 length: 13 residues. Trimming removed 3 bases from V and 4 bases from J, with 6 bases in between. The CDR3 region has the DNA TGTGCCAGTAGTATTATGGCCACCGGGGAGCTGTTTTTT. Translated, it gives CASSIMATGELFF.

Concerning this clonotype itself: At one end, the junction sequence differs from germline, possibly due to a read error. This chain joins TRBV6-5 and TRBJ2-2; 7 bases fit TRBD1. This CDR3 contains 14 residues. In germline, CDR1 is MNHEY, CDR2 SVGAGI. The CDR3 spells CACNGQAHTGEPFF. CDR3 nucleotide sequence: TGTGCCTGCAACGGACAGGCTCACACCGGGGAGCCGTTTTTT.

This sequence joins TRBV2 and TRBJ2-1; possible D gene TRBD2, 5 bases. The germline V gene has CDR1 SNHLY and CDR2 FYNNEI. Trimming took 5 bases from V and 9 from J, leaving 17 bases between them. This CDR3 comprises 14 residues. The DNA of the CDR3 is TGTGCCAGCAGTCGGTCCGGACTTCGGCTTGAGCAGTTCTTC. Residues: CASSRSGLRLEQFF.

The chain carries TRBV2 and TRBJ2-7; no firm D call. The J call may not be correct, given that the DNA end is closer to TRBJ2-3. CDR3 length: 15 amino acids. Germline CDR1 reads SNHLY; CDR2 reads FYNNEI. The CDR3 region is CASSVGYGLADTQYF. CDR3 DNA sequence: TGTGCCAGTTCGGTAGGGTATGGTTTGGCAGATACGCAGTATTTT.

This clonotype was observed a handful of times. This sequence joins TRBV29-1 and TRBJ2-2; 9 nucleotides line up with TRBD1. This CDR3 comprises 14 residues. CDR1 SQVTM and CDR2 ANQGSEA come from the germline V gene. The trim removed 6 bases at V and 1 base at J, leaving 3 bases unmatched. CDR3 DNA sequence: TGCAGCGTCCGGGACAGGGAGAACACCGGGGAGCTGTTTTTT. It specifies CSVRDRENTGELFF.

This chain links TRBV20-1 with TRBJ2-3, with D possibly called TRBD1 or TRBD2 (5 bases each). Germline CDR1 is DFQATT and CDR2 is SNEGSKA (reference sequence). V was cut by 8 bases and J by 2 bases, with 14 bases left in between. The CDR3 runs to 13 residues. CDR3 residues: CSSTGANTDTQYF. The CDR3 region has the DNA TGCAGTTCTACCGGGGCGAACACAGATACGCAGTATTTT.

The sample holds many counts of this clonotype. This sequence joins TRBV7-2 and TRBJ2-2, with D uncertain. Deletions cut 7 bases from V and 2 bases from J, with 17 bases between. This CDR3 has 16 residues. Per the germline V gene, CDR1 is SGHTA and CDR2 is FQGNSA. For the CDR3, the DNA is TGTGCCAGCACCCCCCGGCCCGTTATCAACACCGGGGAGCTGTTTTTT. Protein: CASTPRPVINTGELFF.

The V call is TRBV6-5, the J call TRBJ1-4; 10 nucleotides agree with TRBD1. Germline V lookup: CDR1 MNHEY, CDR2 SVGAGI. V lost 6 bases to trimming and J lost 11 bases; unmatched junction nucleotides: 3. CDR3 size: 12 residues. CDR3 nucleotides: TGTGCCAGCAGAGACAGGGGGCAGAAACTGTTTTTT. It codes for CASRDRGQKLFF.

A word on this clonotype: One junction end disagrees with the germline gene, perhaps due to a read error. Written as DNA, the CDR3 is TGTGCCGGTAGTATGGCGGAGGCCTACGAGCAGTACTTC. Its translation: CAGSMAEAYEQYF. V is TRBV19 and J is TRBJ2-7; the D gene is possibly TRBD2 (5 bases). Germline V gene lookup returns CDR1 LNHDA and CDR2 SQIVND (reference sequence). This CDR3 spans 13 amino acids.

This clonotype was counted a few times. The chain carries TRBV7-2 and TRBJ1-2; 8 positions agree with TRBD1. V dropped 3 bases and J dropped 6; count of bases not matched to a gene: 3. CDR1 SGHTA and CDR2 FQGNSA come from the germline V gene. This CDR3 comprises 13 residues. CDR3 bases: TGTGCCAGCAGCTTTGGACAGGGAGATGGCTACACCTTC. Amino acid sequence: CASSFGQGDGYTF.

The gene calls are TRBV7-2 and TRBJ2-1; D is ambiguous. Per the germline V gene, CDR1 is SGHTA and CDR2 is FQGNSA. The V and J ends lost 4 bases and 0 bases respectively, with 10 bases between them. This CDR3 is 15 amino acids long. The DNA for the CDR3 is TGTGCCAGCAGCTCCCAACCAGTCTCCTACAATGAGCAGTTCTTC. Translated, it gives CASSSQPVSYNEQFF.

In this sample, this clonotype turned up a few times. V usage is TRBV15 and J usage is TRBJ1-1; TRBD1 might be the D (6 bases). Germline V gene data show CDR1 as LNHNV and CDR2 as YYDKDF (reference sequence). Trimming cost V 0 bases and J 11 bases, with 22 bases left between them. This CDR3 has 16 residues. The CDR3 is CATSRDRHRAKTGAFF. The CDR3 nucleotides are TGTGCCACCAGCAGAGATAGGCACAGGGCAAAAACTGGGGCTTTCTTT.

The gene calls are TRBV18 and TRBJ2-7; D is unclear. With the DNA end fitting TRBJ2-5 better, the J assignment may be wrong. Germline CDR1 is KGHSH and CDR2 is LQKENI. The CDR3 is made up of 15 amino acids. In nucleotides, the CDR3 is TGTGCCAGCTCACCACCGAGCGACCTGACTGTGACCCAGTACTTC. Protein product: CASSPPSDLTVTQYF.

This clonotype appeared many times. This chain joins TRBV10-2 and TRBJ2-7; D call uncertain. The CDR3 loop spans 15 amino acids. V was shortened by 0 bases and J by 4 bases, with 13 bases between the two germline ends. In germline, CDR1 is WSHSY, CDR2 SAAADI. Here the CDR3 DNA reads TGCGCCAGCAGTGAGTCGCCGCTCCATCCGTACGAGCAGTACTTC. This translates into CASSESPLHPYEQYF.

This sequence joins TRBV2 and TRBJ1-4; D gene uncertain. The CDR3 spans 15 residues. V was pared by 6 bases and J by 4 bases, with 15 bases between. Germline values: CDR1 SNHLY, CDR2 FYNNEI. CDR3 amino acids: CASSLARVLNEKLFF. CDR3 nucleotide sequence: TGTGCCAGCAGCTTAGCAAGGGTCCTTAATGAAAAACTGTTTTTT.

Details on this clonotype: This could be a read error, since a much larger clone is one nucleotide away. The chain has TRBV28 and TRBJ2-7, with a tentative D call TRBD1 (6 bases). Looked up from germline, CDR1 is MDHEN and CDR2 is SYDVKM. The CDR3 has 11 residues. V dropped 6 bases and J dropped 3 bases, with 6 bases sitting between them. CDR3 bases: TGTGCCAGCAGGGACAGCTACGAGCAGTACTTC. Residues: CASRDSYEQYF.

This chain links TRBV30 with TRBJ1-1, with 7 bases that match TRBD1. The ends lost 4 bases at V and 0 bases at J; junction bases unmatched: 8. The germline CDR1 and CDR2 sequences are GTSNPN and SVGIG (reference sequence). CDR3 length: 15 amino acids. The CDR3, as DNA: TGTGCCTGGAACACAGGGGTTTGGATGAACACTGAAGCTTTCTTT. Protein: CAWNTGVWMNTEAFF.

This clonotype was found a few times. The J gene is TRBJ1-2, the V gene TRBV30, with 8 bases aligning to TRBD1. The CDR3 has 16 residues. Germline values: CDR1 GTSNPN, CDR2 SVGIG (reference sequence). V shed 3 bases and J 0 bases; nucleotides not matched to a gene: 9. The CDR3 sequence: CAWRYQGTGANYGYTF. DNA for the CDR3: TGTGCCTGGAGGTACCAGGGGACAGGAGCTAACTATGGCTACACCTTC.